The source of this T cell receptor (beta chain) is a study of technical replicates of blood from a few donors. This CDR3 has 13 amino acids. Germline CDR1 reads SGHTA; CDR2 reads FQGNSA. The ends were cut back, 5 bases at V and 4 bases at J, with 11 bases in the middle. Data came from immunoSEQ multiplex PCR; TCRdb stores just in-frame clones and leaves some out. The sample holds 55,000 to 80,000 clones, over 85% seen once. This receptor was taken from a human donor in good health. Some clones in this sample may be carry-over from other donors' samples. Sequenced sample: PBMCs. V gene TRBV7-2 combines with J gene TRBJ2-5; D is perhaps TRBD1 (6 bases). The CDR3 DNA reads as TGTGCCAGCAGCCGGACCAGGGGAGAGACCCAGTACTTC. Protein: CASSRTRGETQYF.